Listed below are T cell receptor beta chains from one sample, sequenced in a study of T cell responses to AZD1222 COVID-19 vaccine. Here immunoSEQ multiplex PCR was the method, and the copy in TCRdb shows in-frame clones only, minus some. This repertoire shows about 81,000 clones, under 95% found once; its top ten account for around 8%. Sample: peripheral blood, taken 28 days after the second AZD1222 dose. Receptors originate from an adult who received the AZD1222 COVID-19 vaccine. CDR3s include the opening cysteine and the closing phenylalanine or tryptophan. The D gene is left open where the match is weak. Expanded clones are given a class, and other clones once, few, many or no size at all.

>TRBD1|TRBV5-6|-|TRBJ2-1
CASRTGVGEQFF
TGTGCCAGCAGGACAGGGGTTGGTGAGCAGTTCTTC
>-|TRBV12-1|-|TRBJ2-3
CASRVQRRSISLGTQYF
TGTGCCAGCCGCGTCCAGCGGCGGAGTATTTCGTTAGGTACGCAGTATTTT
>TRBD2|TRBV28|-|TRBJ2-1
CASRSPGLALNEQFF
TGTGCCAGCAGATCTCCGGGACTAGCTTTAAATGAGCAGTTCTTC
>TRBD1|TRBV3-1/TRBV3-2|-|TRBJ1-1
CASSRDRGPAFF
TGTGCCAGCAGCCGGGACAGGGGGCCAGCTTTCTTT
>-|TRBV6-5|-|TRBJ1-2
CASSTSSGRGYTF
TGTGCCAGCAGTACCTCCTCGGGTCGTGGCTACACCTTC
>-|TRBV7-9|-|TRBJ2-7
CASSLSYEQYF
TGTGCCAGCAGCTTGTCCTACGAGCAGTACTTC
>-|TRBV6-5|-|TRBJ2-2
CASRVKNTGELFF
TGTGCCAGCAGGGTAAAGAACACCGGGGAGCTGTTTTTT
>-|TRBV3-1/TRBV3-2|-|TRBJ1-1
CASSQNAGAFF
TGTGCCAGCAGCCAAAATGCGGGCGCTTTCTTT
>-|TRBV19|-|TRBJ1-5
CASSIEMGHNQPQHF
TGTGCCAGTAGTATCGAGATGGGACATAATCAGCCCCAGCATTTT
>-|TRBV7-9|few|TRBJ2-7
CASSFISASYEQYF
TGTGCCAGCAGCTTTATATCAGCCTCCTACGAGCAGTACTTC
>TRBD1|TRBV18|few|TRBJ1-2
CASSQRGQMDGYTF
TGTGCCAGCTCACAAAGGGGGCAGATGGATGGCTACACCTTC
>-|TRBV10-3|medium-sized|TRBJ2-7
CAISEGYEQYF
TGTGCCATCAGTGAGGGGTACGAGCAGTACTTC
>TRBD1|TRBV28|-|TRBJ2-7
CASRGTGAVPYEQYF
TGTGCCAGCAGGGGGACAGGGGCGGTCCCCTACGAGCAGTACTTC
>-|TRBV2|-|TRBJ2-2
CASSETVNTGELFF
TGTGCCAGCAGTGAAACCGTGAACACCGGGGAGCTGTTTTTT
>TRBD1|TRBV11-2|-|TRBJ1-6
CASREGQGGSSPLHF
TGTGCCAGCAGGGAAGGACAGGGTGGAAGTTCACCCCTCCACTTT
>TRBD2|TRBV4-1|-|TRBJ2-6
CASSQDNGEGSSGANVLTF
TGCGCCAGCAGCCAAGATAACGGGGAGGGAAGCTCTGGGGCCAACGTCCTGACTTTC
>-|TRBV9|-|TRBJ2-7
CASSVGMEPEQYF
TGTGCCAGCAGCGTAGGGATGGAACCCGAGCAGTACTTC
>TRBD2|TRBV7-8|-|TRBJ2-7
CASSVPGLAGSSYEQYF
TGTGCCAGCAGCGTACCGGGACTAGCGGGGAGCTCCTACGAGCAGTACTTC
>-|TRBV9|once|TRBJ2-3
CASSVVSASTDTQYF
TGTGCCAGCAGCGTAGTTTCTGCTAGCACAGATACGCAGTATTTT
>-|TRBV7-3|-|TRBJ2-5
CASSLGHQETQYF
TGTGCCAGCAGCTTAGGACACCAAGAGACCCAGTACTTC
>-|TRBV28|once|TRBJ2-7
CASSLQGYEQYF
TGTGCCAGCAGTTTACAGGGCTACGAGCAGTACTTC
>-|TRBV3-1/TRBV3-2|-|TRBJ1-1
CASSQAGGRNTEAFF
TGTGCCAGCAGCCAAGCCGGTGGCAGAAACACTGAAGCTTTCTTT
>-|TRBV10-3|-|TRBJ2-7
CAISQKGGLYDEQYF
TGTGCCATCAGTCAAAAGGGGGGATTATACGACGAGCAGTACTTC
>-|TRBV28|-|TRBJ1-1
CASSLFLGVMNTEAFF
TGTGCCAGCAGTTTATTCCTAGGGGTCATGAACACTGAAGCTTTCTTT
>TRBD2|TRBV19|-|TRBJ2-2
CASRLAGTGELFF
TGTGCCAGTAGACTAGCGGGCACCGGGGAGCTGTTTTTT
>TRBD2|TRBV3-1/TRBV3-2|-|TRBJ2-2
CASSQEQREGSGELFF
TGTGCCAGCAGCCAAGAACAGCGGGAGGGATCCGGGGAGCTGTTTTTT
>-|TRBV2|-|TRBJ2-7
CASSQTYEQYF
TGTGCCAGCAGTCAGACCTACGAGCAGTACTTC
>TRBD2|TRBV28|-|TRBJ2-3
CATISGTSGRDTQYF
TGTGCCACCATATCCGGGACTAGCGGGAGAGATACGCAGTATTTT
>-|TRBV21-1|once|TRBJ1-1
CASSIRQVGVPGQAEAFF
TGTGCCAGCAGCATAAGGCAAGTGGGGGTTCCGGGGCAGGCTGAAGCTTTCTTT
>-|TRBV28|-|TRBJ1-5
CASSSRWQPQHF
TGTGCCAGCAGTTCGAGGTGGCAGCCCCAGCATTTT
>TRBD2|TRBV24-1|-|TRBJ2-1
CATSELGGGYNEQFF
TGTGCCACCAGTGAGTTGGGGGGGGGCTACAATGAGCAGTTCTTC
>TRBD1|TRBV30|-|TRBJ1-5
CAWSAGQGNQPQHF
TGTGCCTGGAGTGCGGGACAGGGCAATCAGCCCCAGCATTTT
>-|TRBV27|-|TRBJ2-6
CASGVGANVLTF
TGTGCCAGCGGGGTGGGGGCCAACGTCCTGACTTTC
>TRBD1|TRBV15|-|TRBJ2-7
CATSGDRGQYEQYF
TGTGCCACCAGCGGGGACAGGGGGCAGTACGAGCAGTACTTC
>-|TRBV24-1|-|TRBJ2-2
CATSDSGQPTGELFF
TGTGCCACCAGTGATTCCGGACAGCCCACCGGGGAGCTGTTTTTT
>TRBD1|TRBV4-3|-|TRBJ2-2
CASSEDRGHANTGELFF
TGCGCCAGCAGCGAGGACAGGGGGCACGCGAACACCGGGGAGCTGTTTTTT
>-|TRBV7-6|-|TRBJ1-3
CASRDVSSGNTIYF
TGTGCCAGCAGGGATGTCTCGTCTGGAAACACCATATATTTT
>TRBD2|TRBV10-1|few|TRBJ2-1
CASSEQREGRNEQFF
TGCGCCAGCAGTGAACAGCGGGAGGGGAGAAATGAGCAGTTCTTC
>TRBD2|TRBV27|-|TRBJ2-4
CASSLNPAGVDIQYF
TGTGCCAGCAGTCTGAACCCAGCGGGAGTCGACATTCAGTACTTC
>-|TRBV2|-|TRBJ2-7
CASGPRQQYF
TGTGCCAGTGGACCGCGGCAACAGTACTTC
>-|TRBV15|-|TRBJ2-4
CATSREQVQYF
TGTGCCACCAGCAGAGAGCAGGTTCAGTACTTC